This passage covers 2 T cell receptor beta chains from one sample sequenced in a study of blood T cell repertoires in COVID-19. Generated by immunoSEQ multiplex PCR, the TCRdb table keeps only in-frame clones and is missing some. The sample includes 200,000 to 300,000 clones, about 89% of them seen just once. What was sequenced was PBMCs or T cells enriched from blood (not recorded which). These receptors originate from a woman aged 25 to 39 who had recovered from COVID-19.

The rearrangement links TRBV5-1 to TRBJ2-5, with 8 positions matching TRBD1. J lost 4 bases, V lost 6 bases, and 8 bases had no gene match. CDR3 length: 14 amino acids. Germline CDR1 and CDR2: SGHRS and YFSETQ. The CDR3, as DNA: TGCGCCAGCAAGCTAGCAGGGGGCCTAGAGACCCAGTACTTC. It yields the protein CASKLAGGLETQYF.

CDR3 region: CASSLFWPSSTDTQYF. The CDR3 coding sequence is TGTGCCAGCAGTTTATTCTGGCCGTCTAGCACAGATACGCAGTATTTT. The J gene is TRBJ2-3, the V gene TRBV28; D remains ambiguous. V was shortened by 1 base and J by 0 bases, with 11 bases between the two germline ends. Germline values: CDR1 MDHEN, CDR2 SYDVKM. The CDR3 is 16 amino acids.